The 8 T cell receptor beta chains reported below all come from one sample, sequenced in a study of PD-1 blockade in classical Hodgkin lymphoma. TCRdb's table, derived via immunoSEQ multiplex PCR, lists solely in-frame clones and lacks some. The repertoire holds more than 50,000 clones, with roughly two thirds as singletons. Every patient was affected by relapse after autologous stem cell transplantation, while exposure to brentuximab vedotin was not uniform. Sequencing used peripheral blood mononuclear cells (PBMCs), obtained before the second cycle of nivolumab. All receptors derive from a human donor with classical Hodgkin lymphoma.

The chain is built from TRBV5-4 and TRBJ2-7, with D hard to call. The CDR3 loop spans 13 amino acids. The germline gives CDR1 SGHNT, CDR2 YYREEE (reference sequence). With 0 bases removed from V and 2 bases from J, the gap between germline ends came to 6 bases. The CDR3 DNA reads TGTGCCAGCAGCTTGGCCGGCCCCTACGAGCAGTACTTC. This translates into CASSLAGPYEQYF.

This chain connects TRBV5-1 to TRBJ2-3; D may match TRBD1 or TRBD2 (7 bases each). V lost 6 bases and J 0 bases, leaving 14 bases between the germline ends. This CDR3 has 15 amino acids. CDR1 SGHRS and CDR2 YFSETQ come from the germline V gene. This CDR3 reads CASTQGGSSTDTQYF. CDR3 bases: TGCGCCAGCACCCAGGGGGGGTCTAGCACAGATACGCAGTATTTT.

The CDR3 bases are TGTGCCAGCAGCTTCCCTATAGACACCGGGGAGCTGTTTTTT. It specifies CASSFPIDTGELFF. The chain employs TRBV7-9 and TRBJ2-2; D is unclear. This CDR3 has 14 amino acids. V lost 3 bases and J 3 bases, leaving 8 bases between the germline ends. CDR1 and CDR2 (germline): SEHNR, FQNEAQ (reference sequence).

This clone occurred a few times. V usage is TRBV5-1 and J usage is TRBJ1-4; D unresolved. The V end lost 4 bases, the J end lost 0 bases, and 16 bases lay between the germline ends. CDR1 is SGHRS, CDR2 YFSETQ, per germline. This CDR3 is 17 amino acids long. The CDR3, as DNA: TGCGCCAGCAGCCCGACCCCAACCGGGGCAACTAATGAAAAACTGTTTTTT. It is translated as CASSPTPTGATNEKLFF.

The gene calls are TRBV5-5 and TRBJ2-5; possible D gene TRBD2, 6 bases. Germline assignment: CDR1 SGHKS and CDR2 YYEKEE (reference sequence). With 0 bases removed from V and 5 bases from J, the gap between germline ends came to 17 bases. This CDR3 is 16 amino acids long. As DNA, the CDR3 is TGTGCCAGCAGCTTGGGAGGAGGGCTAGGAGGGGAGACCCAGTACTTC. It encodes CASSLGGGLGGETQYF. Supplemented by reference TRBV5-5 and TRBJ2-5, the full variable domain reads DAGVTQSPTHLIKTRGQQVTLRCSPISGHKSVSWYQQVLGQGPQFIFQYYEKEERGRGNFPDRFSARQFPNYSSELNVNALLLGDSALYLCASSLGGGLGGETQYFGPGTRLLVL.

V and J are TRBV5-1 and TRBJ2-5; possibly TRBD2 for D (5 bases). The germline V gene has CDR1 SGHRS and CDR2 YFSETQ. The CDR3 totals 16 residues. V lost 0 bases to trimming and J lost 4 bases, with 16 bases between them. CDR3: CASSLDARGSVETQYF. The CDR3 bases are TGCGCCAGCAGCTTGGACGCGCGTGGGAGCGTAGAGACCCAGTACTTC.

This chain joins TRBV7-3 and TRBJ2-3, with 7 positions matching TRBD2. V shed 2 bases and J 0 bases; nucleotides not matched to a gene: 8. CDR1 and CDR2 from the germline V gene are SGHTA and FQGTGA. The CDR3 totals 17 residues. CDR3 residues: CASSLVPAGFSTDTQYF. The CDR3 DNA reads as TGTGCCAGCAGCTTAGTCCCAGCGGGGTTTAGCACAGATACGCAGTATTTT.

Here the CDR3 DNA reads TGTGCCAGCAGTGAAGAGGGGACAGGGATCAGGCGGGTCCACTTT. It encodes CASSEEGTGIRRVHF. This chain uses TRBV6-1 with TRBJ1-6, with TRBD1 matching over 9 bases. CDR3 length: 15 amino acids. Germline trimming cut 1 base from V and 17 bases from J; bases unmatched to any gene: 12. Germline CDR1 reads MNHNS; CDR2 reads SASEGT.